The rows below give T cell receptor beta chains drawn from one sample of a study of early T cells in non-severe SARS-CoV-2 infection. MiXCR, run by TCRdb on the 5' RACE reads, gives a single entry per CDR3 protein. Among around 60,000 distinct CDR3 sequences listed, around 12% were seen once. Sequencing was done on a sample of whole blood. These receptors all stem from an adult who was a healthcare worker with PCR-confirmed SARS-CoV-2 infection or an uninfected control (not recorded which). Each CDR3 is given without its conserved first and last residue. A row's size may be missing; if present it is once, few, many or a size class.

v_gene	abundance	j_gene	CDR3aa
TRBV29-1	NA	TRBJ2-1	SVTGIGNEQF
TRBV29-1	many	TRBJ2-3	SVEGGEFAQY
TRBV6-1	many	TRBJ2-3	ASRRLADGADTQY
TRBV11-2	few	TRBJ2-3	ASSLDRADTQY
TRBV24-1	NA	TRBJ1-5	ATSASPGNQPQH
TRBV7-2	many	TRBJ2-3	ASSPPTGGSTDTQY
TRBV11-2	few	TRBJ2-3	ASSLALASGITSTDTQY
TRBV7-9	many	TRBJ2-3	ASSPTRLRLAGDFSTDTQY
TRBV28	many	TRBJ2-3	ASSSYRSRGNRDTQY
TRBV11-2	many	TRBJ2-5	ASSQTSGGLYQETQY
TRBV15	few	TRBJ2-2	ATSRGGGTNTGELF
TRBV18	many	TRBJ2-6	ASSPLGTGANVLT
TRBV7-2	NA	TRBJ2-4	ASSSRQGENIQY
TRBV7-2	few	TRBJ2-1	ASSRRTPANEQF
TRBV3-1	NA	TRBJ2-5	ASSPGVLETQY
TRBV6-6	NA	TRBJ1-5	ASSYSMGASQPQH
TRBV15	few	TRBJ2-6	ATAAGPVSGANVLT
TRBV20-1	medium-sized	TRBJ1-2	SATGEYGYT
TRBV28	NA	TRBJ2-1	ASTGTNYNEQF
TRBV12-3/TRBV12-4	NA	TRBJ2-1	ASSFSGTDNEQF
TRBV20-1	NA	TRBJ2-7	SAKPPGDVKQY
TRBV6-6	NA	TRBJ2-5	ASTLPTSGETQY
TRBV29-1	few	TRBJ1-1	SVGVTEAF
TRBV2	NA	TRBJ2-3	ASTRDRVSTDTQY
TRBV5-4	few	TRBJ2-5	ASRTGTGVVETQY
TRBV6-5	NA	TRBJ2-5	ASSPRGGRETQY